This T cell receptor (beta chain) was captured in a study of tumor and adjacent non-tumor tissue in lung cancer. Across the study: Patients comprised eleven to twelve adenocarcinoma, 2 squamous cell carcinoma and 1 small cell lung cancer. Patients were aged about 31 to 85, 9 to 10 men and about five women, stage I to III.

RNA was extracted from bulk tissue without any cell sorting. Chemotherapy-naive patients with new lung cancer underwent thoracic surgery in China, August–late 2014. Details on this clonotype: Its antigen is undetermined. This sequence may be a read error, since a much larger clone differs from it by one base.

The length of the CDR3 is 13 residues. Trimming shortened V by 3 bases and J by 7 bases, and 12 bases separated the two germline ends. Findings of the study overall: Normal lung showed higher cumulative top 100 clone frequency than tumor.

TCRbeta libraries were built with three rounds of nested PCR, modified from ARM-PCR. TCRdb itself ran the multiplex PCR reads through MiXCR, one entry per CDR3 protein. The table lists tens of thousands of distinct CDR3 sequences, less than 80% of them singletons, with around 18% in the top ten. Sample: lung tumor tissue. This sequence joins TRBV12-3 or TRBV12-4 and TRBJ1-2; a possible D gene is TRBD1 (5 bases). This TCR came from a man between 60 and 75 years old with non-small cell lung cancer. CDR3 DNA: TGTGCCAGCAGTTTGGATCAGGGCGGTGGCTACACCTTC. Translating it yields CASSLDQGGGYTF.